Below, 7 T cell receptor beta chains from the same sample are listed, as sequenced in a study of blood T cells in healthy people across ages. A second PCR, run for about 7 to 11 cycles, used a sample-barcoded 5' primer plus a J-beta primer mix. TCRdb analysed the 5' RACE reads with MiXCR anew, one entry per CDR3 protein. Of over a million distinct CDR3 sequences listed, approximately 59% were seen once; the top ten hold roughly 7%. The sequenced sample consisted of blood. These receptors originate from a young man in good health.

The CDR3 sequence: CATALWAGGELFF. For the CDR3, the DNA is TGTGCCACCGCCCTTTGGGCTGGAGGGGAGCTGTTTTTT. V usage is TRBV24-1 and J usage is TRBJ2-2; D ambiguous. The germline CDR1 and CDR2 sequences are KGHDR and SFDVKD. Trimming left V 9 bases short and J 8 bases short, with 15 bases between. This CDR3 contains 13 residues.

A word on this clonotype: It may be a read error: a sequence one base away is much more abundant. The chain joins TRBV29-1 to TRBJ2-4; 7 positions match TRBD2. Germline CDR1 reads SQVTM; CDR2 reads ANQGSEA. The CDR3 has 13 amino acids. Written as DNA, the CDR3 is TGCAGCGCCTGGGGAGGGGCGGGAAACATTAAGTACTTC. It codes for CSAWGGAGNIKYF.

The chain is built from TRBV2 and TRBJ2-3, with D maybe TRBD1 (5 bases). V was pared by 8 bases and J by 0 bases, with 15 bases between. This CDR3 has 15 amino acids. From germline, CDR1 is SNHLY and CDR2 FYNNEI. For the CDR3, the DNA is TGTGCCAGCCTCAGGGCTTCAGCTAGCACAGATACGCAGTATTTT. This encodes CASLRASASTDTQYF.

The chain joins TRBV20-1 to TRBJ2-1; D may be TRBD2 (5 bases). The CDR3 runs to 15 residues. Trimming removed 3 bases at V and 4 bases at J, with 16 bases between. Germline V gene lookup returns CDR1 DFQATT and CDR2 SNEGSKA (reference sequence). The CDR3 nucleotides are TGCAGTGCTAGGGGGTGGAGCGGCGAGTACAATGAGCAGTTCTTC. Amino acid sequence: CSARGWSGEYNEQFF.

Only a few counts were recorded for this clonotype. This sequence joins TRBV4-1 and TRBJ1-2; 8 bases map to TRBD1. Germline assignment: CDR1 MGHRA and CDR2 YSYEKL. The ends lost 1 base at V and 6 bases at J; junction bases unmatched: 1. There are 13 residues in the CDR3. Written as DNA, the CDR3 is TGCGCCAGCAGCCAAGTACAGGGGGATGGCTACACCTTC. Translation gives CASSQVQGDGYTF.

The rearrangement uses TRBV12-3 or TRBV12-4 and TRBJ2-7; TRBD1 matches 8 bases. Trimming at V came to 7 bases and at J to 2 bases, leaving 7 bases not matched to a gene. The CDR3 runs 14 residues. CDR3 sequence: CASIIGTGTYEQYF. The CDR3 coding sequence is TGTGCCAGCATTATAGGGACAGGCACCTACGAGCAGTACTTC.

The sample holds a few counts of this clonotype. The germline gene is not matched at one end of the junction; a read error may be the cause. CDR3 coding DNA: TGTACCAGCAGCTTAGATCCAGCGGGGAACCACAATGAGCAGTTCTTC. This codes for CTSSLDPAGNHNEQFF. The chain combines TRBV13 with TRBJ2-1, with 7 bases that match TRBD2. There are 16 residues in the CDR3. The germline V gene encodes CDR1 PRHDT and CDR2 FYEKMQ (reference sequence). The full variable domain, its missing parts supplied by reference TRBV13 and TRBJ2-1, is AAGVIQSPRHLIKEKRETATLKCYPIPRHDTVYWYQQGPGQDPQFLISFYEKMQSDKGSIPDRFSAQQFSDYHSELNMSSLELGDSALYFCTSSLDPAGNHNEQFFGPGTRLTVL.